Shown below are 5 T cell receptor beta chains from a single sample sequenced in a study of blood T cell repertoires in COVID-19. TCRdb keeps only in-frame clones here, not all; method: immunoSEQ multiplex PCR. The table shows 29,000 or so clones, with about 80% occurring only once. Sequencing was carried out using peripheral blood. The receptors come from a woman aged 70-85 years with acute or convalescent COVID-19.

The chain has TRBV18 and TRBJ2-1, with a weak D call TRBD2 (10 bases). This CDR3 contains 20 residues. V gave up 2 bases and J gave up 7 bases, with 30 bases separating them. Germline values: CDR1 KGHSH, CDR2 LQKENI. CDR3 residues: CASSPETGGVSSGSLNEQFF. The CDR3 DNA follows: TGTGCCAGCTCACCAGAGACAGGGGGAGTTTCTAGCGGGAGTTTGAATGAGCAGTTCTTC.

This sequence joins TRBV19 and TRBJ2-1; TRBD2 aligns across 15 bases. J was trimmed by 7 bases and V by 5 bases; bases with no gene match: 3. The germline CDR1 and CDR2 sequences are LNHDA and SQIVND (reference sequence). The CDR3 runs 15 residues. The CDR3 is CASSSGLAGGNEQFF. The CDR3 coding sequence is TGTGCCAGTAGTTCTGGACTAGCGGGAGGGAATGAGCAGTTCTTC.

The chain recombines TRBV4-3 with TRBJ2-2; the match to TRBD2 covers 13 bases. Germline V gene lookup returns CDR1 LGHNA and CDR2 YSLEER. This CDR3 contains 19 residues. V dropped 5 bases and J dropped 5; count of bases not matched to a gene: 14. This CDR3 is CASSSRLAGGPHGTGELFF. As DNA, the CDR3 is TGCGCCAGCAGCTCACGACTAGCGGGGGGTCCCCACGGGACCGGGGAGCTGTTTTTT.

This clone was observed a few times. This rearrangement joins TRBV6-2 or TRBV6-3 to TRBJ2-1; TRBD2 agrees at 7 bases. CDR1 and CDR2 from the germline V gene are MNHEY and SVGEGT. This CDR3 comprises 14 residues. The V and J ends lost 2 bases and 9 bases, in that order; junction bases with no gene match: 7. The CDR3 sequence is CASSYVSGGSEQFF. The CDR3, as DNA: TGTGCCAGCAGTTACGTATCGGGGGGTAGTGAGCAGTTCTTC.

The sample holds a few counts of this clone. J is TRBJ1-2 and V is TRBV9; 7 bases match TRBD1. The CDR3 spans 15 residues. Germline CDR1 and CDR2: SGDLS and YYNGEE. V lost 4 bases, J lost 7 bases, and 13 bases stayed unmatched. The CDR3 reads CASSQQYGSGGGYTF. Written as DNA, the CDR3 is TGTGCCAGCAGCCAACAATACGGGTCAGGGGGTGGCTACACCTTC.